The clone carrying this T cell receptor beta chain has just a few counts. These data come from a study of identical twins. TCRdb redid the calling of the 5' RACE reads with MiXCR, one entry per CDR3 protein. The repertoire consists of roughly 630,000 distinct CDR3 sequences, with about 7.6% occurring once and the leading ten covering 1.6%. The CDR3 has 12 residues. V was shortened by 1 base and J by 12 bases, with 12 bases between the two germline ends. Germline V gene lookup returns CDR1 LGHDT and CDR2 YNNKEL (reference sequence). This same sample was also part of a study on yellow fever vaccine responses in identical twins.

This chain joins TRBV3-1 and TRBJ1-2, with D tentatively TRBD1 (6 bases). The sample taken for sequencing was PBMCs. The clonotype was recovered from a woman aged 18-29 years in good health. CDR3: CASSQGIRDNTF. In nucleotides, the CDR3 is TGTGCCAGCAGCCAAGGAATCCGGGACAACACCTTC.